The entry below gives a single T cell receptor (beta chain) sequence along with its context. This clonotype was picked up many times. This clone's antigen is unknown. Base qualities are not provided; no much larger clone lies one nucleotide away. Library method: PCR. This sample was sequenced with an Illumina HiSeq 2500. Molecular barcoding was employed in the preparation of TCR libraries, with unique molecular identifiers being used to normalize TCRbeta repertoire quantification. The public reads were quality trimmed at Q25 with fastp and then assembled into clones with MiXCR by TCRdb, keeping productive beta chains. Rows with one shared CDR3 protein collapse into an entry with the most common genes and DNA. The sample table records 230,000 or so distinct CDR3 sequences; around 11% of these occur just once. Roughly 2.6% of the sample is taken by the ten largest. The cysteine opens and the phenylalanine closes a CDR3 of 11 amino acids. The read is trimmed to its CDR3 DNA, 33 bases read in frame from base 1. Trimming takes 11 bases off V and 6 bases off J; junction bases not matched to a gene: 6.

This entry belongs to a study of T-cell reconstitution after alpha-beta-depleted transplantation in children listed by TCRdb under 2016. Background on the whole study: Using TCR repertoire profiling, the study quantitatively followed how T-cell immune reconstitution unfolded in children after TCRalphabeta/CD19-depleted allogeneic hematopoietic cell transplantation.

This clonotype was obtained from a human donor who donated a stem cell graft to a child with acute lymphoblastic leukemia. The chain is encoded by TRBV12-3 or TRBV12-4 joined to TRBJ1-2; 7 bases in the junction line up with TRBD1. The sequences come from PBMCs from the stem cell graft donor, collected from the stem cell graft. Here is the DNA: TGTGCCTTAGGGGGCGGAGATGGCTACACCTTC. Its translation is CALGGGDGYTF.